This T cell receptor beta chain was sequenced for a study of T cells in Graves' hyperthyroidism and ophthalmopathy. From RNA transcripts, TCR beta CDR3 regions were amplified. An initial round of RT-PCR targeting the TCR CDR3 relied on the HTBI primer set. TCRdb processed the multiplex PCR reads anew with MiXCR; each CDR3 protein has one entry. Of about 700,000 distinct CDR3 sequences listed, 14% are singletons. There are many counts of this clonotype. Per germline, CDR1 DFQATT and CDR2 SNEGSKA (reference sequence). V was cut by 0 bases and J by 6 bases, with 22 bases left in between. The CDR3 contains 17 residues. Those patients with uncontrolled infection, other autoimmune disease, pregnancy or lactation were excluded.

The chain carries TRBV20-1 and TRBJ2-3, with D possibly being TRBD2 (5 bases). The clonotype was recovered from a young woman with Graves' hyperthyroidism. Sequenced input: blood. CDR3 sequence: CSARDQTGLASLDTQYF. The CDR3 DNA reads as TGCAGTGCTAGAGATCAAACCGGACTTGCCTCGCTCGATACGCAGTATTTT.